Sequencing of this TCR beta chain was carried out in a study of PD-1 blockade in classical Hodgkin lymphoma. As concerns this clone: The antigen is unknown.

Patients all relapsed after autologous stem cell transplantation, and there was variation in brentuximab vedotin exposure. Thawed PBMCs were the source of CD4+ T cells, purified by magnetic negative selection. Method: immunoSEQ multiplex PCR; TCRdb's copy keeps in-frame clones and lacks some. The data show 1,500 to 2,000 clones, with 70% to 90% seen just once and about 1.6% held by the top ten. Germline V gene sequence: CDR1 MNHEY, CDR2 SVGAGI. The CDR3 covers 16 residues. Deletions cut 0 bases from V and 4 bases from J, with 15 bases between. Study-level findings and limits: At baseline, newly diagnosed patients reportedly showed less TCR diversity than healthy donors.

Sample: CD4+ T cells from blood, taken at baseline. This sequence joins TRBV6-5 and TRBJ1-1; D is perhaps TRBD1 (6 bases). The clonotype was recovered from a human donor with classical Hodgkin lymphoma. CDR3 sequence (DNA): TGTGCCAGCAGTTACTCGGGGGGCCAGGGGTTCACTGAAGCTTTCTTT. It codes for CASSYSGGQGFTEAFF.